Sequencing of this T cell receptor beta chain was carried out in a study of T cells in Graves' hyperthyroidism and ophthalmopathy. Study-wide background: Prior to any treatment, at the point of initial diagnosis, peripheral blood was collected. Whole-study findings and limits: Most clonotypes expanded in thyroid above 0.001 were likewise present in blood. Ophthalmopathy stood apart from stable hyperthyroidism in a 13 V-J model.

The TCR beta CDR3 regions underwent amplification using RNA transcripts as the source. A first-round RT-PCR of the TCR CDR3 used the HTBI primer set. TCRdb passed the multiplex PCR reads through MiXCR, listing each CDR3 protein once. The table has hundreds of thousands of distinct CDR3 sequences, 24% seen once. On this clonotype itself: The antigen is unknown.

PBMCs were obtained from 7.5 to 10 ml fresh peripheral blood. The CDR3 contains 14 residues. Trimming took 5 bases from V and 1 from J; bases not matched to a gene: 1. This chain uses TRBV12-3 or TRBV12-4 with TRBJ2-7, with TRBD2 matching over 11 bases. This receptor was identified in a woman aged 25 to 39 with Graves' ophthalmopathy. Sequencing used blood. This CDR3 reads CASSPSGRSYEQYF. The CDR3 DNA reads as TGTGCCAGCAGTCCTAGCGGGAGGTCCTACGAGCAGTACTTC.